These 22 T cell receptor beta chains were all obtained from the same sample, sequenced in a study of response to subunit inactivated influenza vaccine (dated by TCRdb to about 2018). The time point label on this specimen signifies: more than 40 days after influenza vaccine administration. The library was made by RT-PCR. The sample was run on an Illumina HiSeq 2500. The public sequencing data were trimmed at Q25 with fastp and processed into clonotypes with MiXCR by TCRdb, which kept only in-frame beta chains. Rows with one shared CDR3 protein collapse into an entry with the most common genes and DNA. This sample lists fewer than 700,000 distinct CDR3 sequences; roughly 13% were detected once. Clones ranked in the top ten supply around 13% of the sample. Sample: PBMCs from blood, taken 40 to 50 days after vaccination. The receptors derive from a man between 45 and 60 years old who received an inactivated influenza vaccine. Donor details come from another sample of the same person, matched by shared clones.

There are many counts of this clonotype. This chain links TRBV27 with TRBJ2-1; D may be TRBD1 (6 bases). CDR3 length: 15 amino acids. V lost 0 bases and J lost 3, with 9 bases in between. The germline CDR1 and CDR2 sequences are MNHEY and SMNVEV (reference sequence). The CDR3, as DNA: TGTGCCAGCAGTTTATCGGGGGCCCTCTACAATGAGCAGTTCTTC. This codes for CASSLSGALYNEQFF.

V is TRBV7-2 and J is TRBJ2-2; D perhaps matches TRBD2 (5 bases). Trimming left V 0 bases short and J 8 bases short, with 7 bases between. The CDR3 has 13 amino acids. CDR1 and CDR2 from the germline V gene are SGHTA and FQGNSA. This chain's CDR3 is CASSLARRGELFF. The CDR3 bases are TGTGCCAGCAGCTTAGCGCGGAGGGGGGAGCTGTTTTTT.

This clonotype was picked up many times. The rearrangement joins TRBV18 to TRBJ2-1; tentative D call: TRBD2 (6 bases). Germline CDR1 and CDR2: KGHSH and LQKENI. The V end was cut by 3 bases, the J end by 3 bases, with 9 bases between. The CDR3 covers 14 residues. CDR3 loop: CASSPNSGYNEQFF. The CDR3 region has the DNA TGTGCCAGCTCACCGAATAGCGGCTACAATGAGCAGTTCTTC.

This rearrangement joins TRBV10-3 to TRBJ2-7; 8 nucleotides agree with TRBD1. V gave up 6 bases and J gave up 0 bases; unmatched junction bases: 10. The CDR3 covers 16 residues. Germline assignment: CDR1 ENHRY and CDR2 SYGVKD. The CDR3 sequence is CAISTARTGLSYEQYF. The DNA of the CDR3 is TGTGCCATCAGCACCGCAAGGACAGGGCTCTCCTACGAGCAGTACTTC.

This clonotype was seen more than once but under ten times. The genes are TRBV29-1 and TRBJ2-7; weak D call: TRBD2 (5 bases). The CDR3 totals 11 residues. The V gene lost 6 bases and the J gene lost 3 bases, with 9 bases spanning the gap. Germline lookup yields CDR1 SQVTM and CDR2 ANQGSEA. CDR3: CSVRTSYEQYF. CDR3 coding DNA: TGCAGCGTGCGAACTAGCTACGAGCAGTACTTC.

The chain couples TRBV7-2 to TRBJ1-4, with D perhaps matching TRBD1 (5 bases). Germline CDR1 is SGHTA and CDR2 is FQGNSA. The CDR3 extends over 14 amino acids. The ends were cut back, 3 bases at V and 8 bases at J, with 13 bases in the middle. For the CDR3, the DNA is TGTGCCAGCAGCTTCTCCAGGGTAGGGGAAAAACTGTTTTTT. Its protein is CASSFSRVGEKLFF.

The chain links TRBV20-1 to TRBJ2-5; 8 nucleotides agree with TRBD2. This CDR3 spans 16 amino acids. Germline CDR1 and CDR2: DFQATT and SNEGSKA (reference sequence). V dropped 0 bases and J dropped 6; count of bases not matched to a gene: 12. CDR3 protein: CSARDQRESVVKTQYF. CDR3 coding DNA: TGCAGTGCTAGAGATCAGCGGGAGAGCGTAGTTAAGACCCAGTACTTC.

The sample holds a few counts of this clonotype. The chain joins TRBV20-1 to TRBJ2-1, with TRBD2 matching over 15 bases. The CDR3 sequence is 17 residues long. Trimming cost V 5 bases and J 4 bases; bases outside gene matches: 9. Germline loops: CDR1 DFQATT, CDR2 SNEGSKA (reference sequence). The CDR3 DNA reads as TGCAGTGCTGGGGGGACTAGCGGGAGGAGGCTGTACAATGAGCAGTTCTTC. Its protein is CSAGGTSGRRLYNEQFF.

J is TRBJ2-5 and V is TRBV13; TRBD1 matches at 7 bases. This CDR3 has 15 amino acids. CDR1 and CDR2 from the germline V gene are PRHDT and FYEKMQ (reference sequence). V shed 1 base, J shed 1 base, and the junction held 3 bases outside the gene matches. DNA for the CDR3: TGTGCCAGCAGCTTAGCAGCAGGGGGCCAAGAGACCCAGTACTTC. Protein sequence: CASSLAAGGQETQYF.

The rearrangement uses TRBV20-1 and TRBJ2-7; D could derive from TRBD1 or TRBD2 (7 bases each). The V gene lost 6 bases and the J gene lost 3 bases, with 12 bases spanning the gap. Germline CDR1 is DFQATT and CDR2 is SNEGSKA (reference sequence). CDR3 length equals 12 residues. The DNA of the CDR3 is TGCAGTGCAGCGGGACAGAACTACGAGCAGTACTTC. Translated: CSAAGQNYEQYF.

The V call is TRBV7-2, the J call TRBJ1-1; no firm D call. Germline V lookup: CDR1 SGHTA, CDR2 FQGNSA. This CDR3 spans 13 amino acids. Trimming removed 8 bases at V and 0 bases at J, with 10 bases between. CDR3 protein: CASHFDLNTEAFF. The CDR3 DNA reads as TGTGCCAGCCATTTCGACCTGAACACTGAAGCTTTCTTT.

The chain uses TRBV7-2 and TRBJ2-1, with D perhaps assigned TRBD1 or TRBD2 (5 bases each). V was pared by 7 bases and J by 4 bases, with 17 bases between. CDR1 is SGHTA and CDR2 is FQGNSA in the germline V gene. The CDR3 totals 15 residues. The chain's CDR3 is CASNSGTPMYNEQFF. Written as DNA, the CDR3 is TGTGCCAGCAACTCCGGGACCCCCATGTACAATGAGCAGTTCTTC.

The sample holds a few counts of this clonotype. The CDR3 spells CASSLVPGLGNEQFF. The CDR3 DNA reads as TGTGCCAGCAGCTTAGTGCCAGGCCTAGGCAATGAGCAGTTCTTC. V usage is TRBV7-8 and J usage is TRBJ2-1; no clear D. V was shortened by 1 base and J by 6 bases, with 13 bases between the two germline ends. Germline V lookup: CDR1 SGHVS, CDR2 FQNEAQ. The CDR3 is made up of 15 amino acids.

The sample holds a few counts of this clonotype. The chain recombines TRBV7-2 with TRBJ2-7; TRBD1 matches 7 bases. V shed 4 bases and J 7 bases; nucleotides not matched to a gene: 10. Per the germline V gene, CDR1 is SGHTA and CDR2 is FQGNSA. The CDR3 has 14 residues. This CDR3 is CASSSYSGQVEQYF. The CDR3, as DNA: TGTGCCAGCAGCTCGTACAGCGGACAGGTGGAGCAGTACTTC. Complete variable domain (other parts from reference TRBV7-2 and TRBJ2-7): GAGVSQSPSNKVTEKGKDVELRCDPISGHTALYWYRQSLGQGLEFLIYFQGNSAPDKSGLPSDRFSAERTGGSVSTLTIQRTQQEDSAVYLCASSSYSGQVEQYFGPGTRLTVT.

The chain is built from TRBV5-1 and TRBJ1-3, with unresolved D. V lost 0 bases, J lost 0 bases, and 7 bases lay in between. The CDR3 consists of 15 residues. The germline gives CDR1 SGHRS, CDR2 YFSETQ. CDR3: CASSLEGFSGNTIYF. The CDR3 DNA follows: TGCGCCAGCAGCTTGGAAGGCTTCTCTGGAAACACCATATATTTT.

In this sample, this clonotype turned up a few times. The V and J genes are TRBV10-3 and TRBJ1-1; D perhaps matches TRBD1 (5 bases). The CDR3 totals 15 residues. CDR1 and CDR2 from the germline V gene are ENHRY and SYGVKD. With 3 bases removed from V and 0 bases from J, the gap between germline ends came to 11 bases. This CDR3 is CAISDLQGLNTEAFF. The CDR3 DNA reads TGTGCCATCAGTGATCTGCAGGGCTTGAACACTGAAGCTTTCTTT.

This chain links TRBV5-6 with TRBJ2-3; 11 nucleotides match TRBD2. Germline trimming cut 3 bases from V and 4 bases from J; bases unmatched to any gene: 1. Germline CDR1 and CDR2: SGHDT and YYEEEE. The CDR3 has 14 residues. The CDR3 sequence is CASSSLAGADTQYF. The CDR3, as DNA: TGTGCCAGCAGCTCACTAGCGGGGGCAGATACGCAGTATTTT.

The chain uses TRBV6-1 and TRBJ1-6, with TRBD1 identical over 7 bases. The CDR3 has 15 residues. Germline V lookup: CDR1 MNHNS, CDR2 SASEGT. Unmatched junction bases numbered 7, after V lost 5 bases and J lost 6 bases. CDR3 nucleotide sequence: TGTGCCAGCAGTCCCCGGGACAGAAGTAATTCACCCCTCCACTTT. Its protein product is CASSPRDRSNSPLHF.

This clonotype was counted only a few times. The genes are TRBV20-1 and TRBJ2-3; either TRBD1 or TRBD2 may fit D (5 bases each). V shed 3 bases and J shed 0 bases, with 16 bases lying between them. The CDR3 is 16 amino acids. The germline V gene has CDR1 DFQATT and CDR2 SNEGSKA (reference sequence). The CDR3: CSASYSWDVSTDTQYF. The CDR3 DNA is TGCAGTGCTAGCTATTCGTGGGACGTTAGCACAGATACGCAGTATTTT.

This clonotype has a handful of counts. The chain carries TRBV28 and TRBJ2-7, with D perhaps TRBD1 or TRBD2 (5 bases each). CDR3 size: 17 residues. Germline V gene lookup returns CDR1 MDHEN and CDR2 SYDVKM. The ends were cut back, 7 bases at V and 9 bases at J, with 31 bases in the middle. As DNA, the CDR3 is TGTGCCAGCATGGGGCAGACTACACACTCCCTACGAGTGGGGCAGTACTTC. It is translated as CASMGQTTHSLRVGQYF.

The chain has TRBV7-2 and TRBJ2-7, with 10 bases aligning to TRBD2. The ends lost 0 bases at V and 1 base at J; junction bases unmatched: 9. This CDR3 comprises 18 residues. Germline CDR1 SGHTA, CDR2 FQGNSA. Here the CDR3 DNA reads TGTGCCAGCAGCTTAGCGGGGGCGGCTAGCGGGAGTTCCTACGAGCAGTACTTC. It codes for CASSLAGAASGSSYEQYF.

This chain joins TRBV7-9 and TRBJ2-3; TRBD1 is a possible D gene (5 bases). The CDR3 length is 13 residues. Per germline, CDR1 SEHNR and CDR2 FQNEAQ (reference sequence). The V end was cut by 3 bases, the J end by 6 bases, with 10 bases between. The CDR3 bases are TGTGCCAGCAGCTTTCCCCGACAGGATACGCAGTATTTT. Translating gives CASSFPRQDTQYF.